Listed below are T cell receptor beta chains from one sample, sequenced in a study of CD8+CD57+ T cells in acquired aplastic anemia. Via MiXCR, TCRdb re-called the reads, giving one row per CDR3 protein. The data contain 110,000 or so distinct CDR3 sequences, under 60% of them singletons. The sequencing input was sorted CD4+, CD8+, or CD8+CD57+ T cells (not recorded which) from PBMCs. Receptors were obtained from a human donor with aplastic anemia. Each CDR3 is given with its conserved first and last residue. The D gene is left open where the match is weak. Where a row states a size, it is once, few, many or the class of an expanded clone; other rows omit it.

D gene: -; V gene: TRBV7-6; J gene: TRBJ2-1; clone size: -; CDR3 protein: CASSLETGEQFF; CDR3 DNA: TGTGCCAGCAGCTTAGAGACTGGTGAGCAGTTCTTC
D gene: -; V gene: TRBV20-1; J gene: TRBJ1-3; clone size: many; CDR3 protein: CSARGTHSGNTIYF; CDR3 DNA: TGCAGTGCTAGAGGGACCCACTCTGGAAACACCATATATTTT
D gene: -; V gene: TRBV9; J gene: TRBJ2-3; clone size: many; CDR3 protein: CASSVAAAELDTQYF; CDR3 DNA: TGTGCCAGCAGCGTAGCGGCAGCCGAACTAGATACGCAGTATTTT
D gene: TRBD1; V gene: TRBV5-6; J gene: TRBJ2-7; clone size: many; CDR3 protein: CASSLLTGGGYEQYF; CDR3 DNA: TGTGCCAGCAGCTTGTTGACAGGGGGGGGCTACGAGCAGTACTTC
D gene: -; V gene: TRBV20-1; J gene: TRBJ2-5; clone size: -; CDR3 protein: CSATGARETQYF; CDR3 DNA: TGCAGTGCCACGGGGGCCAGGGAGACCCAGTACTTC
D gene: -; V gene: TRBV7-9; J gene: TRBJ1-1; clone size: -; CDR3 protein: CASSLIQTEAAF; CDR3 DNA: TGTGCCAGCAGCTTAATACAGACTGAAGCTGCCTTT
D gene: TRBD1; V gene: TRBV24-1; J gene: TRBJ2-7; clone size: -; CDR3 protein: CATRRDSSYEQYF; CDR3 DNA: TGTGCCACCAGAAGGGACAGCTCCTACGAGCAGTACTTC
D gene: TRBD1; V gene: TRBV24-1; J gene: TRBJ1-2; clone size: -; CDR3 protein: CATSAVTGVEYGYTF; CDR3 DNA: TGTGCCACCAGTGCCGTGACAGGGGTCGAGTATGGCTACACCTTC
D gene: -; V gene: TRBV29-1; J gene: TRBJ2-2; clone size: -; CDR3 protein: CSVASRPGELFF; CDR3 DNA: TGCAGCGTCGCGAGCCGGCCCGGGGAGCTGTTTTTT
D gene: -; V gene: TRBV2; J gene: TRBJ1-5; clone size: many; CDR3 protein: CASRDSNEAPQHF; CDR3 DNA: TGTGCCAGCCGAGACAGCAACGAGGCGCCCCAGCATTTT
D gene: -; V gene: TRBV7-7; J gene: TRBJ2-3; clone size: few; CDR3 protein: CASSPGLPTDTQYF; CDR3 DNA: TGTGCCAGCAGCCCGGGGCTCCCCACAGATACGCAGTATTTT
D gene: -; V gene: TRBV11-1; J gene: TRBJ2-1; clone size: -; CDR3 protein: CASSLGPTDVEQFF; CDR3 DNA: TGTGCCAGCAGCCTGGGACCGACGGACGTTGAGCAGTTCTTC
D gene: TRBD1; V gene: TRBV5-6; J gene: TRBJ1-1; clone size: -; CDR3 protein: CASSPTGTGNTEAFF; CDR3 DNA: TGTGCCAGCAGCCCGACCGGGACAGGGAACACTGAAGCTTTCTTT
D gene: -; V gene: TRBV5-4; J gene: TRBJ2-7; clone size: many; CDR3 protein: CASSALDNSYEQYF; CDR3 DNA: TGTGCCAGCAGCGCCTTGGACAACTCCTACGAGCAGTACTTC
D gene: TRBD2; V gene: TRBV11-2; J gene: TRBJ2-3; clone size: few; CDR3 protein: CASSLGGLAGTDTQYF; CDR3 DNA: TGTGCCAGCAGCTTAGGAGGACTAGCGGGAACAGATACGCAGTATTTT
D gene: -; V gene: TRBV29-1; J gene: TRBJ2-7; clone size: -; CDR3 protein: CSVGASYEQYF; CDR3 DNA: TGCAGCGTTGGGGCTTCCTACGAGCAGTACTTC
D gene: TRBD1; V gene: TRBV20-1; J gene: TRBJ1-1; clone size: -; CDR3 protein: CSATPTGRNTEAFF; CDR3 DNA: TGCAGTGCTACTCCGACAGGGCGCAACACTGAAGCTTTCTTT
D gene: TRBD1; V gene: TRBV10-3; J gene: TRBJ1-2; clone size: once; CDR3 protein: CAIKTGGNYGYTF; CDR3 DNA: TGTGCCATCAAGACAGGGGGCAACTATGGCTACACCTTC
D gene: TRBD1; V gene: TRBV7-6; J gene: TRBJ1-6; clone size: -; CDR3 protein: CASSGRDSNSPLHF; CDR3 DNA: TGTGCCAGCAGCGGCCGGGACAGTAATTCACCCCTCCACTTT
D gene: TRBD2; V gene: TRBV2; J gene: TRBJ2-7; clone size: -; CDR3 protein: CASSLFLAGNYEQYF; CDR3 DNA: TGTGCCAGCAGCCTGTTTTTAGCGGGTAACTACGAGCAGTACTTC
D gene: -; V gene: TRBV25-1; J gene: TRBJ2-1; clone size: -; CDR3 protein: CASSPFGDYNEQFF; CDR3 DNA: TGTGCCAGCAGTCCCTTTGGAGACTACAATGAGCAGTTCTTC
D gene: TRBD1; V gene: TRBV15; J gene: TRBJ1-1; clone size: -; CDR3 protein: CATSAKQGANTEAFF; CDR3 DNA: TGTGCCACCAGCGCGAAACAGGGGGCGAACACTGAAGCTTTCTTT
D gene: -; V gene: TRBV19; J gene: TRBJ2-7; clone size: many; CDR3 protein: CASSITGGSYEQYF; CDR3 DNA: TGTGCCAGTAGTATAACCGGGGGCAGCTACGAGCAGTACTTC
D gene: TRBD2; V gene: TRBV11-1; J gene: TRBJ2-1; clone size: -; CDR3 protein: CASSQPPLAGRYNEQFF; CDR3 DNA: TGTGCCAGCAGCCAGCCCCCTCTAGCGGGCAGATACAATGAGCAGTTCTTC
D gene: -; V gene: TRBV25-1; J gene: TRBJ2-3; clone size: -; CDR3 protein: CASSEGRGVSTDTQYF; CDR3 DNA: TGTGCCAGCAGTGAAGGGAGAGGGGTTAGCACAGATACGCAGTATTTT
D gene: -; V gene: TRBV29-1; J gene: TRBJ1-1; clone size: few; CDR3 protein: CSALAWTEAFF; CDR3 DNA: TGCAGCGCCCTGGCCTGGACTGAAGCTTTCTTT
D gene: -; V gene: TRBV5-1; J gene: TRBJ1-1; clone size: -; CDR3 protein: CASSLRSNTEAFF; CDR3 DNA: TGCGCCAGCAGCCTCCGGTCGAACACTGAAGCTTTCTTT
D gene: -; V gene: TRBV9; J gene: TRBJ2-1; clone size: -; CDR3 protein: CASSPGGNEQFF; CDR3 DNA: TGTGCCAGCAGCCCGGGCGGCAATGAGCAGTTCTTC
D gene: TRBD2; V gene: TRBV2; J gene: TRBJ2-5; clone size: -; CDR3 protein: CASSSLLAGGGTQYF; CDR3 DNA: TGTGCCAGCAGTTCACTACTAGCGGGAGGAGGGACCCAGTACTTC
D gene: -; V gene: TRBV5-4; J gene: TRBJ1-5; clone size: -; CDR3 protein: CASSFGHNQPQHF; CDR3 DNA: TGTGCCAGCAGCTTCGGCCACAATCAGCCCCAGCATTTT
D gene: -; V gene: TRBV19; J gene: TRBJ2-2; clone size: -; CDR3 protein: CASSLPGLRTGELFF; CDR3 DNA: TGTGCCAGTAGCCTACCCGGACTCCGAACCGGGGAGCTGTTTTTT
D gene: -; V gene: TRBV29-1; J gene: TRBJ1-1; clone size: -; CDR3 protein: CSVAGGQLNTEAFF; CDR3 DNA: TGCAGCGTTGCGGGCGGGCAATTGAACACTGAAGCTTTCTTT
D gene: TRBD2; V gene: TRBV15; J gene: TRBJ2-1; clone size: -; CDR3 protein: CATASGGYNEQFF; CDR3 DNA: TGTGCCACCGCAAGCGGGGGCTACAATGAGCAGTTCTTC
D gene: -; V gene: TRBV2; J gene: TRBJ1-3; clone size: -; CDR3 protein: CASSEASGNTIYF; CDR3 DNA: TGTGCCAGCAGTGAAGCGTCAGGAAACACCATATATTTT